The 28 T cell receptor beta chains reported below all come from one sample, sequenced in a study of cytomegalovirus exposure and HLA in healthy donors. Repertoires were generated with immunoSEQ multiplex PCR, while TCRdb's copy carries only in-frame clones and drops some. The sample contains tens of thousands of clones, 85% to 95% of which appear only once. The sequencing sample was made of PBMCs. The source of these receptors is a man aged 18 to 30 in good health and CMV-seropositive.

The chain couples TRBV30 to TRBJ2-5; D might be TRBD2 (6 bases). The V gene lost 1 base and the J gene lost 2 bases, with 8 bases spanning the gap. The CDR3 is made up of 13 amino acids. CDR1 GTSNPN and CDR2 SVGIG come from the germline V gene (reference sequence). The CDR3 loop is CAWSGDLQETQYF. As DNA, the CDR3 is TGTGCCTGGAGTGGGGACTTACAAGAGACCCAGTACTTC.

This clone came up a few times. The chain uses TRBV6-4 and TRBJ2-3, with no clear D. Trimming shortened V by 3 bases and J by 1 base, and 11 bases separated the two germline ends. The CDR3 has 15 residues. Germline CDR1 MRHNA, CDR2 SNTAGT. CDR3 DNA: TGTGCCAGCAGTGAGCGCTCCGAGGGCACAGATACGCAGTATTTT. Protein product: CASSERSEGTDTQYF.

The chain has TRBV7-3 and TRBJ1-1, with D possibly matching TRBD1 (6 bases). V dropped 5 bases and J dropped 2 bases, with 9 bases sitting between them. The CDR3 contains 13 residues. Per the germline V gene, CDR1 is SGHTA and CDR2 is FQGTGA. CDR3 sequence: CASSQGHNTEAFF. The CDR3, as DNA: TGTGCCAGCAGCCAGGGGCATAACACTGAAGCTTTCTTT.

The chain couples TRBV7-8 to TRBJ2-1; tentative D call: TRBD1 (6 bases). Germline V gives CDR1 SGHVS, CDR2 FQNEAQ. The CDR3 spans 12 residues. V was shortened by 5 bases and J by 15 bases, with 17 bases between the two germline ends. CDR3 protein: CASSLGQSPLFF. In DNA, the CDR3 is TGTGCCAGCAGCCTCGGACAGTCTCCTCTGTTCTTC. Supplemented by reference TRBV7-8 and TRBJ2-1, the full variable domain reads GAGVSQSPRYKVAKRGQDVALRCDPISGHVSLFWYQQALGQGPEFLTYFQNEAQLDKSGLPSDRFFAERPEGSVSTLKIQRTQQEDSAVYLCASSLGQSPLFFGPGTRLTVL.

The CDR3 sequence: CSVVGPGSGGTQYF. CDR3 bases: TGCAGCGTTGTAGGCCCCGGTTCCGGGGGGACCCAGTACTTC. This chain joins TRBV29-1 and TRBJ2-5, with D perhaps TRBD2 (6 bases). Trimming removed 4 bases at V and 7 bases at J, with 19 bases between. The germline CDR1 and CDR2 sequences are SQVTM and ANQGSEA. The CDR3 is made up of 14 amino acids.

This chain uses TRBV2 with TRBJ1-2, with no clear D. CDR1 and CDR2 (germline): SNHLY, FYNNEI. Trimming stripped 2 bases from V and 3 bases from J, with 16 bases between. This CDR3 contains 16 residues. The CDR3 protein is CASSELEVRVDYGYTF. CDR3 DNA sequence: TGTGCCAGCAGTGAATTGGAGGTTCGGGTCGACTATGGCTACACCTTC.

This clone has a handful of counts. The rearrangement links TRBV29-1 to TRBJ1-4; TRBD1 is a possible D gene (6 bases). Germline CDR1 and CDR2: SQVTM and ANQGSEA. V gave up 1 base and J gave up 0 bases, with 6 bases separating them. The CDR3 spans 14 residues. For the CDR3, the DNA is TGCAGCGTTGAAGGGACAGCAACTAATGAAAAACTGTTTTTT. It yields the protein CSVEGTATNEKLFF.

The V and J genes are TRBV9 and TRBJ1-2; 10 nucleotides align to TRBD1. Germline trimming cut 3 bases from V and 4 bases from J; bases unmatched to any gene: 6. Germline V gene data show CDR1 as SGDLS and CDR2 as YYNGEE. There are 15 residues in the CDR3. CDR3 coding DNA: TGTGCCAGCAGCGCCCGGGACAGGGGTCTCTATGGCTACACCTTC. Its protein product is CASSARDRGLYGYTF.

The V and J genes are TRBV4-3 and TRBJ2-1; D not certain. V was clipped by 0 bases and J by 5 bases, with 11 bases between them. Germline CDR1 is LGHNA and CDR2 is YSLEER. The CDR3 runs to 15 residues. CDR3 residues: CASSQDRWLNNEQFF. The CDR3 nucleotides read TGCGCCAGCAGCCAAGACAGGTGGTTGAACAATGAGCAGTTCTTC.

The CDR3 spells CASSSQAGAVNTEAFF. CDR3 bases: TGTGCCAGCAGCTCGCAGGCGGGTGCGGTAAACACTGAAGCTTTCTTT. The chain uses TRBV7-9 and TRBJ1-1; D is undetermined. V was pared by 4 bases and J by 2 bases, with 17 bases between. In germline, CDR1 is SEHNR, CDR2 FQNEAQ (reference sequence). The CDR3 is 16 residues long. The full variable domain, in which reference TRBV7-9 and TRBJ1-1 provide the parts outside the CDR3, is DTGVSQNPRHKITKRGQNVTFRCDPISEHNRLYWYRQTLGQGPEFLTYFQNEAQLEKSRLLSDRFSAERPKGSFSTLEIQRTEQGDSAMYLCASSSQAGAVNTEAFFGQGTRLTVV.

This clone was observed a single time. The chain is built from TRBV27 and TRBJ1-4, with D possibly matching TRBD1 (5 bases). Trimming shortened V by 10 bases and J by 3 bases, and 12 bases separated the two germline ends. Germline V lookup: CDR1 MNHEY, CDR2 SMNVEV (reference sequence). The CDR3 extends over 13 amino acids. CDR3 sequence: CATAGEANEKLFF. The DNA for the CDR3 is TGTGCCACGGCGGGGGAGGCTAATGAAAAACTGTTTTTT.

CDR3 in DNA: TGTGCCAGCAGTTTATCGGCTTTCCAAGAGACCCAGTACTTC. Protein sequence: CASSLSAFQETQYF. The chain carries TRBV27 and TRBJ2-5; no reliable D call. The CDR3 is 14 residues long. CDR1 is MNHEY and CDR2 is SMNVEV in the germline V gene (reference sequence). Trimming pared 0 bases from V and 1 base from J, leaving 6 bases between.

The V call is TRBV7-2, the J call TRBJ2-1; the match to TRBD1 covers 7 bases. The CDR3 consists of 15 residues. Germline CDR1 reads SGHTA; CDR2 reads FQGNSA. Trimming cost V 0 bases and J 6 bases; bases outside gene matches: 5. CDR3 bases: TGTGCCAGCAGCTTAGCCGGGGCAGGGGGCAATGAGCAGTTCTTC. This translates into CASSLAGAGGNEQFF.

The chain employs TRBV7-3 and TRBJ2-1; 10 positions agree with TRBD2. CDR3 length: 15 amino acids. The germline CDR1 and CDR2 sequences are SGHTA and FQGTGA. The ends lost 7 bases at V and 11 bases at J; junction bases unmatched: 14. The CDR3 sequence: CASTPSPGTSEKQFF. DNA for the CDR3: TGTGCCAGCACTCCCAGCCCCGGGACTAGCGAGAAGCAGTTCTTC.

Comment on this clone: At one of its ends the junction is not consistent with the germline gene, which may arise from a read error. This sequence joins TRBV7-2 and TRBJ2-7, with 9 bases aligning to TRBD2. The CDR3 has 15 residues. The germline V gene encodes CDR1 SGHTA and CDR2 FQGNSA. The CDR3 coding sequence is TGTGCCAGCAGCTGGACTAGCGACCGCTCCGACGAGCAGTACTTC. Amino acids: CASSWTSDRSDEQYF.

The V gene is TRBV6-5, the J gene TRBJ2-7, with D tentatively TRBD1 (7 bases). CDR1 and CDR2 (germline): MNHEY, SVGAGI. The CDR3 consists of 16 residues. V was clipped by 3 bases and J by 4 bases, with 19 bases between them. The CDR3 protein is CASSYGRGGTEYEQYF. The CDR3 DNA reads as TGTGCCAGCAGTTATGGACGGGGCGGGACAGAGTACGAGCAGTACTTC.

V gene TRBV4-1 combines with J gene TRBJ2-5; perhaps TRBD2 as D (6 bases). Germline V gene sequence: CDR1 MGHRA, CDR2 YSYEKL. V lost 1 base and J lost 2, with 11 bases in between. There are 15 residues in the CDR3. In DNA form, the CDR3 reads TGCGCCAGCAGCCAAGTCTCCGGGACTCAAGAGACCCAGTACTTC. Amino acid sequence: CASSQVSGTQETQYF.

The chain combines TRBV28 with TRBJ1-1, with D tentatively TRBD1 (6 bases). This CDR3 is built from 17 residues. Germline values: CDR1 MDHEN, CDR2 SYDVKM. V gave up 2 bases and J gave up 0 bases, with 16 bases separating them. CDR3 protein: CASSLPRTDRMNTEAFF. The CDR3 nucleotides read TGTGCCAGCAGTTTACCCCGGACAGATAGAATGAACACTGAAGCTTTCTTT.

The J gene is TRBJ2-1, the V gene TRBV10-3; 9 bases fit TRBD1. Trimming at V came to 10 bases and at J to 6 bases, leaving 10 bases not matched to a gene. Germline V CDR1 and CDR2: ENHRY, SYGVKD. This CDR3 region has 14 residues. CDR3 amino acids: CATFRDRVGNEQFF. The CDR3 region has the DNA TGTGCCACTTTCCGGGACAGGGTGGGCAATGAGCAGTTCTTC.

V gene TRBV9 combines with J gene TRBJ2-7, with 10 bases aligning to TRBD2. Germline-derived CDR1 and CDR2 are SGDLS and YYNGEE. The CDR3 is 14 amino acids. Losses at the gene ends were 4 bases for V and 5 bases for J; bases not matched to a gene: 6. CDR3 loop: CASSLRTSGDEQYF. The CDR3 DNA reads TGTGCCAGCAGCCTCCGGACTAGCGGCGACGAGCAGTACTTC.

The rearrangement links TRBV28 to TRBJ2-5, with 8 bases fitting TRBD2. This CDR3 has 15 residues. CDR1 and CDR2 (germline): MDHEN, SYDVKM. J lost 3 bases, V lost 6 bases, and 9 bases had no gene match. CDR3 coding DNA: TGTGCCAGCAGGAACCTGGGGACTAGAAAAGAGACCCAGTACTTC. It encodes CASRNLGTRKETQYF. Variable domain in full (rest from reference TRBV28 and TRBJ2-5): DVKVTQSSRYLVKRTGEKVFLECVQDMDHENMFWYRQDPGLGLRLIYFSYDVKMKEKGDIPEGYSVSREKKERFSLILESASTNQTSMYLCASRNLGTRKETQYFGPGTRLLVL.

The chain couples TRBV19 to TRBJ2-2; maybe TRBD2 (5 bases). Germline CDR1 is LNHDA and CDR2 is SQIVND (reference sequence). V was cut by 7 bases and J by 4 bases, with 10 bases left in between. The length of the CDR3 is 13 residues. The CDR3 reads CASKEVGTGELFF. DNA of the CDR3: TGTGCCAGTAAGGAGGTGGGCACCGGGGAGCTGTTTTTT.

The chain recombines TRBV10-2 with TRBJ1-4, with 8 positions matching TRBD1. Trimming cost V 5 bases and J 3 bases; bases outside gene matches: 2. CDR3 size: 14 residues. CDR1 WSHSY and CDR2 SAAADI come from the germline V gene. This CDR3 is CASSRDRPNEKLFF. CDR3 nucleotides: TGCGCCAGCAGTAGGGACAGGCCTAATGAAAAACTGTTTTTT.

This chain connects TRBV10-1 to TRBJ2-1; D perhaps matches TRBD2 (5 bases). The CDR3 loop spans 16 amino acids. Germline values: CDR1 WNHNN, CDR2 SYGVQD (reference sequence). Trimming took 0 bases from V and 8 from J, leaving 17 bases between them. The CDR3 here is CASSESRLAGYHEQFF. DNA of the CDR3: TGCGCCAGCAGTGAGTCGAGGCTAGCTGGTTACCATGAGCAGTTCTTC.

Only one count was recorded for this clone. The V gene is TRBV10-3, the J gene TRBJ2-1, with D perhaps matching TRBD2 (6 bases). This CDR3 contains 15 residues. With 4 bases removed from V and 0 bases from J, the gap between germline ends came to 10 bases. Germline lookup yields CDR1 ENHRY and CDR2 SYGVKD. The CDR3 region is CAISGDLSSYNEQFF. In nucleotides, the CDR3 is TGTGCCATCAGTGGGGACTTGAGCTCCTACAATGAGCAGTTCTTC.

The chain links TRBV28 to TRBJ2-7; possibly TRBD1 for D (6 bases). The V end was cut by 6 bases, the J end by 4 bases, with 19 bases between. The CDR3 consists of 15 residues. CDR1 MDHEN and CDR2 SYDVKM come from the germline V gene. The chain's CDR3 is CASSGPLDRSYEQYF. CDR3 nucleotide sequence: TGTGCCAGCAGCGGTCCCCTGGACAGAAGTTACGAGCAGTACTTC.

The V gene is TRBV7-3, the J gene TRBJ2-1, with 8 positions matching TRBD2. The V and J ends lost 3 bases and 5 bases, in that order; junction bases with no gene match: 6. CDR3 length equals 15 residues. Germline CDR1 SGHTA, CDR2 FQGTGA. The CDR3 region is CASSFGLAGNNEQFF. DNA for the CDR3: TGTGCCAGCAGCTTCGGGCTAGCGGGTAACAATGAGCAGTTCTTC.

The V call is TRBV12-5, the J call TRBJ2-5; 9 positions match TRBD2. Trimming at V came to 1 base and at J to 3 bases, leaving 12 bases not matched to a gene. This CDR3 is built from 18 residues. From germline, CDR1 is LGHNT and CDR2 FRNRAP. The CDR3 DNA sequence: TGTGCTAGTGGTTTGGCCCTTGTTAATAGCGGGGGCGAAGAGACCCAGTACTTC. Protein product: CASGLALVNSGGEETQYF.